The 19 T cell receptor beta chains presented below share a single source sample, sequenced in a study of identical twins. TCRdb called the 5' RACE reads again in MiXCR, with one record for every CDR3 protein. The repertoire includes 500,000 to 600,000 distinct CDR3 sequences, about 20% of them detected once, and about 0.93% sits in the top ten. Separately, the same data were catalogued under a study of T cells expressing NK-cell markers.

The specimen was CD4+ T cells sorted from blood. These receptors all stem from a woman aged 18 to 35 in good health.

The chain combines TRBV20-1 with TRBJ2-7; the match to TRBD1 covers 10 bases. Germline assignment: CDR1 DFQATT and CDR2 SNEGSKA (reference sequence). J lost 3 bases, V lost 3 bases, and 11 bases had no gene match. There are 16 residues in the CDR3. CDR3 sequence: CSASPLSGQGHYEQYF. The CDR3 DNA follows: TGCAGTGCTAGCCCTCTCTCGGGACAGGGGCACTACGAGCAGTACTTC.

The genes are TRBV6-6 and TRBJ2-7; no definite D call. Between the trimmed V and J ends, which lost 4 bases and 3 bases, there was a span of 10 bases. Germline loops: CDR1 MNHNY, CDR2 SVGAGI (reference sequence). The CDR3 extends over 13 amino acids. CDR3 sequence reads: CASSFGLLYEQYF. The CDR3 DNA follows: TGTGCCAGCAGTTTCGGCCTCCTCTACGAGCAGTACTTC.

In this sample, this clonotype turned up once. The chain joins TRBV4-3 to TRBJ2-1; D perhaps matches TRBD1 (5 bases). This CDR3 has 17 residues. The germline V and J ends were trimmed by 4 bases and 0 bases, with 16 bases remaining between them. Germline values: CDR1 LGHNA, CDR2 YSLEER. CDR3 DNA sequence: TGCGCCAGCAGCCCTCAACGACAGAGCCCCTCCTACAATGAGCAGTTCTTC. This codes for CASSPQRQSPSYNEQFF.

V gene TRBV6-1 combines with J gene TRBJ2-5; 10 bases agree with TRBD2. J lost 5 bases, V lost 6 bases, and 6 bases had no gene match. The CDR3 runs 14 residues. Germline V lookup: CDR1 MNHNS, CDR2 SASEGT. The CDR3, as DNA: TGTGCCAGCAGCCCTCGGACTAGCGGCGAGACCCAGTACTTC. Amino acids: CASSPRTSGETQYF.

This clonotype was observed a handful of times. CDR3 protein: CASSLRAGSPYEQYF. CDR3 DNA sequence: TGCGCCAGCAGCTTGAGGGCGGGATCCCCCTACGAGCAGTACTTC. V is TRBV5-1 and J is TRBJ2-7, with a weak D call TRBD2 (6 bases). Germline loops: CDR1 SGHRS, CDR2 YFSETQ. Trimming removed 1 base at V and 2 bases at J, with 13 bases between. There are 15 residues in the CDR3.

J is TRBJ2-7 and V is TRBV20-1, with 9 bases lining up with TRBD2. This CDR3 contains 15 residues. Germline CDR1 reads DFQATT; CDR2 reads SNEGSKA (reference sequence). The junction had 7 bases not matched to a gene; V was cut back by 3 bases and J by 1 base. The CDR3 spells CSASGRGGRSYEQYF. CDR3 sequence (DNA): TGCAGTGCTAGTGGGCGGGGGGGGAGATCCTACGAGCAGTACTTC.

The CDR3 spells CASSPVGLTQAPDYEQYF. The CDR3 bases are TGTGCCAGCAGCCCCGTGGGCCTCACGCAGGCGCCTGACTACGAGCAGTACTTC. The chain has TRBV28 and TRBJ2-7; unclear D gene. Trimming cost V 6 bases and J 3 bases, with 27 bases left between them. Germline assignment: CDR1 MDHEN and CDR2 SYDVKM. The CDR3 is made up of 18 amino acids. Together with reference TRBV28 and TRBJ2-7, the CDR3 gives the full variable domain: DVKVTQSSRYLVKRTGEKVFLECVQDMDHENMFWYRQDPGLGLRLIYFSYDVKMKEKGDIPEGYSVSREKKERFSLILESASTNQTSMYLCASSPVGLTQAPDYEQYFGPGTRLTVT.

This sequence joins TRBV28 and TRBJ2-7, with D perhaps TRBD1 (6 bases). This CDR3 is built from 13 residues. Germline lookup yields CDR1 MDHEN and CDR2 SYDVKM. V was shortened by 8 bases and J by 3 bases, with 14 bases between the two germline ends. The CDR3 coding sequence is TGTGCCAGCGGACAGATCTCGGACTACGAGCAGTACTTC. Protein sequence: CASGQISDYEQYF.

The chain employs TRBV12-3 or TRBV12-4 and TRBJ2-7; TRBD2 is a possible D gene (6 bases). Trimming removed 6 bases from V and 9 bases from J, with 24 bases in between. This CDR3 contains 15 residues. The CDR3 bases are TGTGCCAGCAGCGACGGGGGAAACCTCAAACCCGTGCAGTACTTC. This encodes CASSDGGNLKPVQYF.

This clonotype has only one observation. This rearrangement joins TRBV5-1 to TRBJ2-7; 14 bases are a match to TRBD2. V shed 3 bases and J 3 bases; nucleotides not matched to a gene: 14. This CDR3 contains 19 residues. The V gene's germline CDR1 is SGHRS and CDR2 YFSETQ. CDR3 in amino acids: CASSWGTSGSGQDHYEQYF. The CDR3, as DNA: TGCGCCAGCAGCTGGGGGACTAGCGGGAGTGGTCAGGACCACTACGAGCAGTACTTC.

Ten or more counts support this clonotype. The chain links TRBV29-1 to TRBJ1-5; D is possibly TRBD1 (5 bases). The V gene lost 4 bases and the J gene lost 1 base, with 8 bases spanning the gap. The CDR3 totals 13 residues. Germline V lookup: CDR1 SQVTM, CDR2 ANQGSEA. The CDR3 DNA sequence: TGCAGCGTTGGGCGGGACAGCAATCAGCCCCAGCATTTT. This encodes CSVGRDSNQPQHF. Looking up the rest from reference TRBV29-1 and TRBJ1-5 gives the full variable domain: SAVISQKPSRDICQRGTSLTIQCQVDSQVTMMFWYRQQPGQSLTLIATANQGSEATYESGFVIDKFPISRPNLTFSTLTVSNMSPEDSSIYLCSVGRDSNQPQHFGDGTRLSIL.

The V gene is TRBV6-4, the J gene TRBJ2-7; possible D gene TRBD1, 6 bases. The CDR3 runs to 16 residues. The germline V and J ends were trimmed by 0 bases and 4 bases, with 16 bases remaining between them. Germline assignment: CDR1 MRHNA and CDR2 SNTAGT. The CDR3 DNA reads as TGTGCCAGCAGTGACTCGAGGACAGCCCCCGGGTACGAGCAGTACTTC. Protein: CASSDSRTAPGYEQYF.

This clonotype was counted at least ten times. CDR3 sequence (DNA): TGTGCCAGCAGTGATAGGGGTCAGCCCCAGCATTTT. Translation gives CASSDRGQPQHF. V usage is TRBV12-3 or TRBV12-4 and J usage is TRBJ1-5; perhaps TRBD1 as D (5 bases). CDR3 length: 12 amino acids. The V and J ends lost 5 bases and 6 bases respectively, with 8 bases between them.

This clonotype showed up many times. This chain uses TRBV7-9 with TRBJ2-3, with D unclear. CDR1 SEHNR and CDR2 FQNEAQ come from the germline V gene (reference sequence). V lost 1 base to trimming and J lost 3 bases, with 8 bases between them. This CDR3 is built from 14 residues. CDR3 bases: TGTGCCAGCAGCTTAGTGGCTGTAACAGATACGCAGTATTTT. As protein: CASSLVAVTDTQYF.

This chain links TRBV7-2 with TRBJ1-2; the match to TRBD1 covers 9 bases. The CDR3 runs to 15 residues. The V segment lost 2 bases and the J segment 8 bases; nucleotides outside the gene matches: 9. CDR1 and CDR2 from the germline V gene are SGHTA and FQGNSA. CDR3 bases: TGTGCCAGCAGCTTAATTACAGGGGGCGAGGAAGGCTACACCTTC. This sequence encodes CASSLITGGEEGYTF.

Only a few counts were recorded for this clonotype. The chain has TRBV20-1 and TRBJ2-2; D tentatively fits TRBD1 or TRBD2 (5 bases each). Trimming took off 0 bases at V and 6 bases at J, with 11 bases between the two ends. In germline, CDR1 is DFQATT, CDR2 SNEGSKA (reference sequence). The CDR3 sequence is 14 residues long. CDR3 amino acids: CSARDPQGPGELFF. CDR3 DNA: TGCAGTGCTAGAGATCCCCAGGGACCCGGGGAGCTGTTTTTT.

The rearrangement joins TRBV10-2 to TRBJ2-3; perhaps TRBD1 as D (5 bases). Trimming cost V 3 bases and J 2 bases, with 9 bases left between them. The CDR3 covers 14 residues. Looked up from germline, CDR1 is WSHSY and CDR2 is SAAADI. The CDR3 spells CASSDWTYTDTQYF. CDR3 nucleotide sequence: TGCGCCAGCAGTGATTGGACATACACAGATACGCAGTATTTT.

At least ten counts were recorded for this clonotype. The rearrangement uses TRBV7-8 and TRBJ2-3; possible D gene TRBD2, 5 bases. Germline CDR1 is SGHVS and CDR2 is FQNEAQ. Trimming took 4 bases from V and 2 from J, leaving 16 bases between them. The CDR3 extends over 16 amino acids. DNA of the CDR3: TGTGCCAGCAGCTCCTGGACTTCGGCTTACACAGATACGCAGTATTTT. It specifies CASSSWTSAYTDTQYF.

This clonotype showed up just a few times. This rearrangement joins TRBV25-1 to TRBJ2-3, with 8 bases lining up with TRBD2. Germline V gene data show CDR1 as MGHDK and CDR2 as SYGVNS. V shed 7 bases, J shed 3 bases, and the junction held 3 bases outside the gene matches. The CDR3 is 13 amino acids. CDR3 sequence reads: CASTIAGTDTQYF. The CDR3 region has the DNA TGTGCCAGCACTATAGCGGGAACAGATACGCAGTATTTT. Using reference TRBV25-1 and TRBJ2-3 for the parts outside the CDR3, the full variable domain is EADIYQTPRYLVIGTGKKITLECSQTMGHDKMYWYQQDPGMELHLIHYSYGVNSTEKGDLSSESTVSRIRTEHFPLTLESARPSHTSQYLCASTIAGTDTQYFGPGTRLTVL.